Detailed here is one T cell receptor (beta chain). Its antigen remains unidentified. Base qualities are not at hand, and no much larger clone is one base apart. The record originates from a study of OX40 agonist ivuxolimab in advanced cancers. Turning to the overall study: Ivuxolimab was an agonistic, fully human IgG2 monoclonal antibody directed against OX40 (CD134), a costimulatory receptor. The purpose of peripheral TCRbeta sequencing was to test whether ivuxolimab changed TCR sequence diversity and led to clonal T-cell expansion. Three dose-escalation patients achieved partial responses, one with hepatocellular carcinoma and two with cutaneous melanoma. Patients were allowed to have had prior anti-PD-1, anti-PD-L1 or anti-CTLA-4 therapy, and roughly 40% of the dose-escalation patients had been treated with checkpoint inhibitors. The monotherapy dose-escalation portion (N ≈ 50 patients) of the phase I ivuxolimab trial is reported in the paper. A male proportion of around 80% and a mean age of about 60 years, ranging from roughly 23 to 79, were recorded for the dose-escalation cohort. Intravenous ivuxolimab was administered to patients every 2 weeks at six dose levels: 0.01, 0.1, 0.3, 1.5, 3 and 10 mg/kg. Of the roughly 52 dose-escalation patients, hepatocellular carcinoma was present in around 20, melanoma in roughly 15, renal cell carcinoma in 9 and head and neck cancer in 9.

What the study reported, not specific to this receptor: Antigen specificity was not determined for the clonally expanded peripheral T cells. In partial responders in the 0.1-3.0 mg/kg groups, normalized peripheral clonal expansion was found to be among the lowest, especially among CD8+ T cells. Low levels of normalized T-cell clonal expansion were also seen in some patients who did not respond. After ivuxolimab, more expanded clones were found on average in CD8+ T cells than in CD4+ T cells. At doses of 0.1 to 3.0 mg/kg, clonal expansion of both CD4+ and CD8+ blood T cells was observed from baseline to week 6.

For sequencing of the TCRbeta CDR3 region, genomic DNA was extracted from the sorted cells. The immunoSEQ Assay was used to sequence the TCRbeta CDR3 regions. The table was pulled from immuneACCESS by TCRdb, which kept in-frame rearrangements only. Such tables lose some clones; where checked, under half of the loss comes from unresolved V genes, and the rest has no known cause. This sample holds around 95,000 clones; 75% to 90% were observed only once. The top ten clonotypes cover around 0.15% of the sample. Here V drops 0 bases and J drops 10 bases, and the junction holds 6 bases not matched to any gene. CDR1 is given as SEHNR and CDR2 as FQNEAQ, both from the germline V gene (reference sequence). The CDR3 has 14 amino acids, counting the end cysteine and phenylalanine. Here the CDR3 DNA is all that survives: 42 bases in frame from base 1. The trial excluded patients who had a history of autoimmune disease or who were on systemic immunosuppression. Peripheral blood for TCR sequencing was collected from all dose cohorts at baseline, on cycle 4 day 1, and on cycle 7 day 1. The samples were taken from a phase I, first-in-human, multicenter, open-label dose-escalation trial of ivuxolimab. Adults with locally advanced or metastatic head and neck squamous cell, hepatocellular, melanoma or renal cell carcinoma were enrolled in the trial. Before TCR sequencing, CD4+ and CD8+ T cells were separately sorted from peripheral blood.

The sequence was obtained from an adult with an advanced solid tumor such as melanoma, head and neck, liver or kidney cancer. Sequenced material: CD4+ or CD8+ T cells sorted from blood, taken in a trial of the OX40 agonist ivuxolimab. This receptor chain uses TRBV7-9 and TRBJ1-1, and 9 bases in between align with TRBD1. This receptor carries the CDR3 CASSLAGQGHGAFF. The DNA sequence is as follows: TGTGCCAGCAGCTTAGCCGGACAGGGGCACGGAGCTTTCTTT.